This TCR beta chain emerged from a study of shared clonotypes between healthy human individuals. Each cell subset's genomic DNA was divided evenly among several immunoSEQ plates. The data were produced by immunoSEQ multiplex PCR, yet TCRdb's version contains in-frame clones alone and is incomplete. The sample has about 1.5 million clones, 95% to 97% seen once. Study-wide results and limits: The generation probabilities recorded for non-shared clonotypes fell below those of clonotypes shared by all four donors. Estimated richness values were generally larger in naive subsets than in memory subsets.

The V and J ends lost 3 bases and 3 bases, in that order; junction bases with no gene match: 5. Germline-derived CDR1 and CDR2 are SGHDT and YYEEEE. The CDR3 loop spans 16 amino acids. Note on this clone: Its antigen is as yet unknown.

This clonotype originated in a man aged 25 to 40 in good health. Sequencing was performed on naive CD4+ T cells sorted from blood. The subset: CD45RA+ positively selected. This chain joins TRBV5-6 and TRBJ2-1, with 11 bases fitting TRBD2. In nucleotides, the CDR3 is TGTGCCAGCAGCTCGGGACTAGCGGAGAACTACAATGAGCAGTTCTTC. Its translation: CASSSGLAENYNEQFF.